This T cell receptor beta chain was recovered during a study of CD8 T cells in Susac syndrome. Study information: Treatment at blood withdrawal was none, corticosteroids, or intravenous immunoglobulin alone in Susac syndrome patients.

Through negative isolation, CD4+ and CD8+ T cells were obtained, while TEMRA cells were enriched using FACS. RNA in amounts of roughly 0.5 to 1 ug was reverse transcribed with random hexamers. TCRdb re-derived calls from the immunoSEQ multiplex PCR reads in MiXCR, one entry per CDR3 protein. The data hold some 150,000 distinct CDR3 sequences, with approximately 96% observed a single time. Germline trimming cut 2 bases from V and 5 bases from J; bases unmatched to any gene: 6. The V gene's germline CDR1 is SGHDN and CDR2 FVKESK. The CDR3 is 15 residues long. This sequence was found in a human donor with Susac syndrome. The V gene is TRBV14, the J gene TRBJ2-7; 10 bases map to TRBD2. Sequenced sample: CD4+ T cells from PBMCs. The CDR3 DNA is TGTGCCAGCAGCCAACAGGGACTAGCGACAAACGAGCAGTACTTC. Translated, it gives CASSQQGLATNEQYF.